This T cell receptor beta chain was captured in a study of T cells after yellow fever vaccination. The study, taken as a whole, reports: The day 0 sorted memory subsets showed almost all vaccine-responding clonotypes to be undetectable.

Deletions cut 6 bases from V and 6 bases from J, with 20 bases between. There are 15 residues in the CDR3. Germline values: CDR1 SGHKS, CDR2 YYEKEE (reference sequence). This clonotype was detected ten times or more. TCRdb reprocessed the 5' RACE reads via MiXCR and lists one record per CDR3 protein. The sample carries tens of thousands of distinct CDR3 sequences, 5% to 6% recorded once. The sequence was obtained from a man aged 25 to 40 who received the YFV17D yellow fever vaccine. Sequencing was performed on PBMCs, either bulk or a sorted T-cell subset (CD4+, CD8+, memory, or dextramer-sorted; not recorded which), taken 15 days after the yellow fever booster vaccination. The chain joins TRBV5-5 to TRBJ2-3, with a tentative D call TRBD1 (5 bases). CDR3 sequence: CASTAWGRAQDTQYF. The CDR3 bases are TGTGCCAGCACCGCTTGGGGCAGGGCGCAGGATACGCAGTATTTT.